This TCR beta chain was captured by sequencing in a study of OX40 agonist ivuxolimab in advanced cancers. Study conclusions and caveats: At 0.1 to 3.0 mg/kg and by week 6, CD4+ and CD8+ T cells in the blood had expanded clonally.

The V and J ends lost 8 bases and 0 bases respectively, with 13 bases between them. The length of the CDR3 is 14 residues. CDR1 MDHEN and CDR2 SYDVKM come from the germline V gene. Sequencing used immunoSEQ multiplex PCR; TCRdb keeps in-frame clones, though not all of them. The table records 73,000 or so clones, around nine tenths of them present only once. With regard to this clone: As yet, its antigen is unknown.

The sequence was collected from an adult with an advanced solid tumor such as melanoma, head and neck, liver or kidney cancer. Material: CD4+ or CD8+ T cells sorted from blood, obtained in a trial of the OX40 agonist ivuxolimab. The rearrangement uses TRBV28 and TRBJ1-2; possibly TRBD1 for D (5 bases). CDR3 DNA: TGTGCCAGCGTCGGGCAGGGAACTAACTATGGCTACACCTTC. This sequence encodes CASVGQGTNYGYTF.